The next 2 T cell receptor beta chains were all read from a single sample in a study of tissue T cells after allogeneic stem cell transplantation. Sequenced by immunoSEQ multiplex PCR; TCRdb stores in-frame clones only, minus some. The sample has around 51,000 clones, 73% seen once. The sample consisted of sorted cells pooled from one or two spleens. The origin of the receptors is a pool of C57BL/6 mice in good health.

Remarks on this clone: Gene names are the mouse ones. The CDR3 is cut off 1 residue early in the read; its end comes from the germline J gene. The chain links TRBV20 to TRBJ1-2, with a tentative D call TRBD1 (6 bases). V was trimmed by 7 bases and J by 4 bases, leaving 13 bases between them. This CDR3 spans 12 amino acids. CDR1 is GFQATS, CDR2 STVNSAI, per germline. CDR3 DNA, as far as it was read: TGTGGTGTTACAGGGAGGAGCTCCGACTACACC. Its translation is CGVTGRSSDYT. The full CDR3 is CGVTGRSSDYTF.

On this clone itself: Gene names denote mouse genes. The read ends 1 residue shy of where the CDR3 ends; the end is completed using the germline J gene. This chain connects TRBV3 to TRBJ2-7; D gene ambiguous. CDR3 length: 14 residues. In germline, CDR1 is SNHLY, CDR2 FYNGKV (reference sequence). V was pared by 2 bases and J by 0 bases, with 8 bases between. The sequenced part of the CDR3 DNA is TGTGCCAGCAGCTTAAAAAGGAGCTCCTATGAACAGTAC. It is translated as CASSLKRSSYEQY. The entire CDR3 sequence reads CASSLKRSSYEQYF.